The rows below give T cell receptor beta chains drawn from one sample of a study of cytomegalovirus exposure and HLA in healthy donors. Repertoires were generated with immunoSEQ multiplex PCR, while TCRdb's copy carries only in-frame clones and drops some. The table has about 110,000 clones, about 80% seen once. Sample: PBMCs. The receptor set was obtained from a woman in her sixties or seventies in good health and CMV-seropositive. CDR3s include the opening cysteine and the closing phenylalanine or tryptophan. Each record gives: J gene, V gene, CDR3 protein.

>-|TRBV7-8
CASSLVGGAYEQYF
>TRBJ2-3|TRBV6-5
CASSSGLTWTQYF
>TRBJ2-1|TRBV25-1
CASSDAGPGLTAAFF
>TRBJ2-5|TRBV19
CASSHRTVQETQYF
>TRBJ1-1|TRBV29-1
CSVEGTALNTEAFF
>TRBJ2-1|TRBV7-9
CASAKDSSGRYNEQFF
>TRBJ2-7|TRBV9
CASSAQQGMPYEQYF
>TRBJ2-1|TRBV5-1
CASSLAVGSNEQFF
>TRBJ2-7|TRBV18
CASSPIAGLYEQYF
>TRBJ1-5|TRBV28
CASSHTGDQPQHF
>TRBJ2-5|TRBV11-1
CASSLGLAGGRGQETQYF
>TRBJ2-7|TRBV7-9
CSSKSGTAPYEQYF
>TRBJ2-2|TRBV11-3
CASRSGNTGELFF
>TRBJ1-6|TRBV11-1
CASSSRTGYSPLHF
>TRBJ2-7|TRBV7-2
CASSPGLEDAPHF
>TRBJ2-7|TRBV4-1
CASSQGSGSSYEQYF
>TRBJ2-3|TRBV5-1
CASSLGATSDTQYF
>-|TRBV5-1
CASSLGLAGNYEQYF
>TRBJ1-3|TRBV7-2
CASSWWGAGASGNTIYF
>TRBJ1-2|TRBV7-6
CASSPQMGGGGGSYGYTF
>TRBJ1-1|TRBV11-3
CASSLVPGTEAFF
>TRBJ1-3|TRBV25-1
CASSERGTGERNTIYF
>TRBJ1-3|TRBV18
CASSPRTALINTIYF
>TRBJ2-2|TRBV9
CASTVRAGTGNTGELFF
>TRBJ2-5|TRBV7-2
CASSLRRTDEETQYF
>TRBJ2-1|TRBV12-5
CASAVGQTALNEQFF
>TRBJ2-1|TRBV6-4
CASSPRGTGSYNEQFF
>TRBJ2-2|TRBV28
CASSAAQVIGELFF
>TRBJ2-7|TRBV28
CASSLVAGVGVEQYF
>TRBJ2-1|TRBV10-1
CASIGLAGPKGGIDEQFF
>TRBJ2-2|TRBV5-1
CASSLGGTGELFF
>TRBJ2-3|TRBV5-4
CATMRTSFADTQYF
>TRBJ2-2|TRBV21-1
CASSKVTAGGNTGELFF
>TRBJ1-4|TRBV5-1
CASSASYATNEKLFF
>TRBJ2-3|TRBV27
CASSRTGNTDTQYF
>TRBJ2-1|TRBV10-2
CASSEAAGGNNEQFF
>TRBJ2-5|TRBV4-2
CASSLWGGTALGQETQYF
>TRBJ2-3|TRBV7-2
CASSMTSGIDTQYF
>TRBJ2-7|TRBV15
CATSKASGGPAYEQYF
>TRBJ1-2|TRBV30
CAWSRPGLVSGYTF
>TRBJ2-7|TRBV28
CASSLSLRGRGYEQYF
>TRBJ2-1|TRBV5-1
CASSLVPGQGTRNEQFF
>TRBJ2-7|TRBV6-5
CASSLGLAQYF
>TRBJ2-4|TRBV7-6
CASSLDSLAKNIQYF